Each of the 21 T cell receptor beta chains below was sequenced from the same sample in a study of human T cells and chemical hapten exposure. Time point defined: pre-sensitization, week 0. Specified treatment: therapeutic diphenylcyclopropenone sensitization with weekly scalp DPC. TCRdb reprocessed the RACE reads with MiXCR, giving one entry per CDR3 protein. The repertoire includes tens of thousands of distinct CDR3 sequences, roughly 8.8% of them detected once, and 13% to 15% sits in the top ten. Material: whole blood, obtained in connection with sensitization to the hapten diphenylcyclopropenone (DPC). Receptors were obtained from a woman between 40 and 50 years old with alopecia areata. Some clones in this sample may be carry-over from other donors' samples.

The chain is built from TRBV28 and TRBJ1-1, with 10 bases matching TRBD1. CDR1 is MDHEN, CDR2 SYDVKM, per germline. CDR3 length: 17 residues. Trimming at V came to 4 bases and at J to 2 bases, leaving 10 bases not matched to a gene. DNA of the CDR3: TGTGCCAGCAGTTCAATCCGGGACAGGGGAATCAACACTGAAGCTTTCTTT. The encoded protein is CASSSIRDRGINTEAFF.

This clonotype has ten or more counts. This chain links TRBV7-9 with TRBJ1-1; TRBD1 is a possible D gene (6 bases). The CDR3 is 14 residues long. Germline V gene sequence: CDR1 SEHNR, CDR2 FQNEAQ (reference sequence). V lost 5 bases, J lost 1 base, and 11 bases lay in between. CDR3 loop: CASSLTQGNTEAFF. The CDR3 DNA is TGTGCCAGCAGCCTAACACAGGGGAACACTGAAGCTTTCTTT.

In this sample, this clonotype turned up a few times. The chain uses TRBV5-4 and TRBJ2-4; the match to TRBD1 covers 12 bases. The CDR3 extends over 14 amino acids. J gave up 6 bases and V 4 bases, and 2 bases lay outside the gene matches. The germline V gene has CDR1 SGHNT and CDR2 YYREEE (reference sequence). The CDR3 spells CASSTGQGANIQYF. Written as DNA, the CDR3 is TGTGCCAGCAGCACGGGACAGGGGGCAAACATTCAGTACTTC.

The chain uses TRBV7-2 and TRBJ1-6, with a possible D match to TRBD1 (6 bases). This CDR3 is 15 amino acids long. Looked up from germline, CDR1 is SGHTA and CDR2 is FQGNSA. Trimming shortened V by 2 bases and J by 3 bases, and 8 bases separated the two germline ends. The CDR3 DNA sequence: TGTGCCAGCAGCTTACGGGACATCTATAATTCACCCCTCCACTTT. Translated: CASSLRDIYNSPLHF.

The V gene is TRBV7-2, the J gene TRBJ1-1; 8 bases are shared with TRBD1. CDR3 length equals 14 residues. Looked up from germline, CDR1 is SGHTA and CDR2 is FQGNSA. With V trimmed by 5 bases and J by 5 bases, 7 bases remained unmatched. The CDR3 nucleotides are TGTGCCAGCAGCCCCAGGGGGCTCGCGACTGAAGCTTTCTTT. Translating gives CASSPRGLATEAFF.

This clonotype was recorded at least ten times. J is TRBJ1-3 and V is TRBV6-1; no reliable D call. Germline CDR1 reads MNHNS; CDR2 reads SASEGT. Trimming took off 6 bases at V and 4 bases at J, with 7 bases between the two ends. This CDR3 has 12 residues. In DNA, the CDR3 is TGTGCCAGCAGGAACTCCGGAAACACCATATATTTT. As protein: CASRNSGNTIYF.

This clonotype was seen repeatedly, ten times or more. The chain has TRBV27 and TRBJ1-1; D remains unclear. CDR1 is MNHEY and CDR2 is SMNVEV in the germline V gene (reference sequence). This CDR3 is built from 15 residues. With 0 bases removed from V and 4 bases from J, the gap between germline ends came to 12 bases. As DNA, the CDR3 is TGTGCCAGCAGTTTATCGCAGGTTAGTTCCACTGAAGCTTTCTTT. It encodes CASSLSQVSSTEAFF.

This clonotype was seen repeatedly, ten times or more. CDR3 in DNA: TGTGCCAGTAGAGACGGGAGCTCCTACAATGAGCAGTTCTTC. This translates into CASRDGSSYNEQFF. J is TRBJ2-1 and V is TRBV19; the D gene is possibly TRBD2 (6 bases). The germline V gene has CDR1 LNHDA and CDR2 SQIVND (reference sequence). This CDR3 is built from 14 residues. V lost 6 bases, J lost 0 bases, and 9 bases lay in between.

The rearrangement joins TRBV2 to TRBJ2-2; perhaps TRBD1 as D (6 bases). This CDR3 has 14 amino acids. Germline V gives CDR1 SNHLY, CDR2 FYNNEI. Between the trimmed V and J ends, which lost 8 bases and 0 bases, there was a span of 10 bases. The CDR3 nucleotides read TGTGCCAGCCGTCCAGGGGCGAACACCGGGGAGCTGTTTTTT. Amino acids: CASRPGANTGELFF.

The table lists this clonotype with many counts. The V gene is TRBV4-3, the J gene TRBJ1-4; 10 nucleotides align to TRBD1. The germline CDR1 and CDR2 sequences are LGHNA and YSLEER. V shed 3 bases and J 10 bases; nucleotides not matched to a gene: 8. CDR3 length equals 15 residues. The CDR3 loop is CASSHTGTGVAKLFF. The DNA for the CDR3 is TGCGCCAGCAGCCATACCGGGACAGGGGTCGCAAAACTGTTTTTT.

Only a few counts were recorded for this clonotype. V is TRBV10-3 and J is TRBJ2-7; no firm D call. In germline, CDR1 is ENHRY, CDR2 SYGVKD. Trimming removed 6 bases at V and 2 bases at J, with 8 bases between. The CDR3 loop spans 12 amino acids. CDR3 amino acids: CAISPTPYEQYF. CDR3 nucleotides: TGTGCCATCAGCCCGACTCCCTACGAGCAGTACTTC.

This clonotype was counted ten times or more. V is TRBV29-1 and J is TRBJ1-5; D perhaps matches TRBD1 (5 bases). Germline V lookup: CDR1 SQVTM, CDR2 ANQGSEA. Trimming removed 4 bases at V and 4 bases at J, with 17 bases between. The CDR3 has 15 amino acids. DNA for the CDR3: TGCAGCGTTGCGACAGAAGGCCTAGATAATCAGCCCCAGCATTTT. Protein product: CSVATEGLDNQPQHF.

The rearrangement uses TRBV6-2 or TRBV6-3 and TRBJ1-2; D possibly corresponds to TRBD1 (5 bases). This CDR3 spans 14 amino acids. The V end was cut by 7 bases, the J end by 2 bases, with 14 bases between. Germline V gene sequence: CDR1 MNHEY, CDR2 SVGEGT. In nucleotides, the CDR3 is TGTGCCAGCAATAAGGCCGGGGCAAACTATGGCTACACCTTC. Its translation is CASNKAGANYGYTF.

The chain carries TRBV7-9 and TRBJ1-1; tentative D call: TRBD1 (5 bases). CDR1 and CDR2 (germline): SEHNR, FQNEAQ (reference sequence). V lost 3 bases and J lost 1, with 18 bases in between. The CDR3 loop spans 17 amino acids. CDR3 protein: CASSFSGRGLTNTEAFF. For the CDR3, the DNA is TGTGCCAGCAGCTTTTCCGGTAGGGGCCTCACGAACACTGAAGCTTTCTTT.

This clonotype was seen many times. The genes are TRBV5-1 and TRBJ2-4; D is ambiguous. V gave up 0 bases and J gave up 8 bases, with 18 bases separating them. The CDR3 covers 16 residues. Germline V gene data show CDR1 as SGHRS and CDR2 as YFSETQ. This CDR3 reads CASSLAQREGVDIQYF. In DNA, the CDR3 is TGCGCCAGCAGCTTGGCCCAAAGGGAAGGCGTGGACATTCAGTACTTC.

This clonotype was seen many times. The chain joins TRBV10-3 to TRBJ2-7; no definite D call. Per the germline V gene, CDR1 is ENHRY and CDR2 is SYGVKD. The CDR3 length is 14 residues. With 3 bases removed from V and 0 bases from J, the gap between germline ends came to 9 bases. DNA of the CDR3: TGTGCCATCAGTGAAGAGGCCTTCTCCTACGAGCAGTACTTC. As protein: CAISEEAFSYEQYF.

This clonotype came up a few times. The gene calls are TRBV29-1 and TRBJ1-5, with D unresolved. Germline V gives CDR1 SQVTM, CDR2 ANQGSEA. The CDR3 covers 14 residues. Trimming removed 3 bases at V and 8 bases at J, with 17 bases between. The CDR3 loop reads CSVDTGNGIKPQHF. CDR3 coding DNA: TGCAGCGTTGATACGGGGAACGGAATCAAGCCCCAGCATTTT. The whole variable domain, filled in from reference TRBV29-1 and TRBJ1-5, reads SAVISQKPSRDICQRGTSLTIQCQVDSQVTMMFWYRQQPGQSLTLIATANQGSEATYESGFVIDKFPISRPNLTFSTLTVSNMSPEDSSIYLCSVDTGNGIKPQHFGDGTRLSIL.

This clonotype was detected ten times or more. The chain couples TRBV30 to TRBJ2-2; 7 bases agree with TRBD2. Per the germline V gene, CDR1 is GTSNPN and CDR2 is SVGIG (reference sequence). The CDR3 sequence is 15 residues long. V lost 5 bases to trimming and J lost 7 bases; unmatched junction nucleotides: 13. The CDR3 spells CAWGRGGGPHGELFF. The CDR3 DNA sequence: TGTGCCTGGGGCCGAGGCGGGGGACCCCACGGGGAGCTGTTTTTT.

Ten or more counts support this clonotype. This rearrangement joins TRBV6-2 or TRBV6-3 to TRBJ2-6, with D tentatively TRBD1 (6 bases). V lost 6 bases to trimming and J lost 1 base, with 10 bases between them. The germline CDR1 and CDR2 sequences are MNHEY and SVGEGT. CDR3 length: 15 residues. This CDR3 is CASSYRDSGANVLTF. The CDR3, as DNA: TGTGCCAGCAGCTACAGGGATTCTGGGGCCAACGTCCTGACTTTC.

This clonotype was detected many times. The chain employs TRBV27 and TRBJ2-1; 11 bases match TRBD2. The CDR3 has 17 amino acids. The trim removed 4 bases at V and 5 bases at J, leaving 10 bases unmatched. Germline V gene sequence: CDR1 MNHEY, CDR2 SMNVEV (reference sequence). CDR3 sequence: CASSSTPGLADHNEQFF. The CDR3 DNA sequence: TGTGCCAGCAGTTCTACTCCGGGACTAGCGGACCACAATGAGCAGTTCTTC.

Many counts were recorded for this clonotype. The rearrangement joins TRBV5-5 to TRBJ2-3; D is uncertain. The V gene's germline CDR1 is SGHKS and CDR2 YYEKEE (reference sequence). This CDR3 comprises 14 residues. V dropped 1 base and J dropped 4 bases, with 10 bases sitting between them. The CDR3 loop reads CASSLWVPPDTQYF. In DNA form, the CDR3 reads TGTGCCAGCAGCTTGTGGGTCCCCCCAGATACGCAGTATTTT.